What follows describes a single T cell receptor beta chain. It has no known antigen specificity. Nothing much larger sits one base from this clone, and base qualities are not available. The collaborating institutions used their own protocols to collect whole blood in K2EDTA tubes. Collaborator samples were shipped for TCRbeta analysis as frozen whole blood, isolated PBMCs, or DNA extracted from either sample type. The immunoSEQ Assay, a bias-controlled multiplex PCR, was used to amplify TCRbeta CDR3 regions from genomic DNA. The published analysis was carried out like this. Nucleated cell counts per sample were estimated from amplification of reference gene primers within the assay. Sequence reads were collapsed and filtered to measure the absolute abundance of every unique TCRbeta CDR3 rearrangement. For each sample, productive Simpson clonality was calculated by taking the square root of Simpson's diversity index across productive rearrangements. Drawn from immuneACCESS, this table holds only the in-frame rearrangements with V and J called that TCRdb kept. Clones are partly lost; checked studies trace under half to an unresolved V gene and leave the rest unexplained. Clonal size and the V and J genes are those of that table, whereas D and trimming came from the DNA. In this sample the table shows about 50,000 clones, about four fifths of which occur a single time. The top ten clonotypes cover roughly 7% of the sample.

The germline V and J ends show losses of 4 bases and 1 base respectively, and no gene match explains 9 bases of the junction. The CDR3 measures 16 amino acids from cysteine to phenylalanine. Only the CDR3 region is kept as DNA, spanning 48 bases read in frame from base 1. The germline V gene encodes CDR1 LNHDA and CDR2 SQIVND (reference sequence). The source of the sample is a study of blood T cell repertoires in COVID-19 (dated by TCRdb to 2018 to 2020). With respect to the entire study: Samples covering the acute and convalescent phases of COVID-19 were provided by collaborators in the United States, Italy and Spain. The repertoires were released in a freely available public database meant as a resource for research on the immune response to SARS-CoV-2. The prospective study material was composed of cDNA or gDNA derived from T cells, B-cell-depleted T cells, or PBMCs. Samples were obtained from the ongoing ImmuneRACE study (first 160 participants) and from some 1,200 subjects provided by 6 global collaborators. A de-identified subject ID, COVID-19 status, age in years and sex were almost always included in the sample metadata. The dataset comprised deeply sampled blood TCRbeta repertoires from subjects exposed to, actively infected with, or recovered from COVID-19. Where available, HLA class I and class II types were obtained from metadata supplied by the sample provider rather than from assay-based typing.

What the work shows at the level of the full study, not this receptor alone: The quantity of clinical and demographic metadata differed by source and by participant and was supplied without curation.

The source is a man aged 65 to 79 with active COVID-19. The V and J genes are TRBV19 and TRBJ1-2; TRBD1 aligns with 7 central bases. Sequenced: peripheral blood. The CDR3 protein: CASSTRQGAGNYGYTF. The nucleotide sequence is TGTGCCAGTAGTACCCGACAGGGTGCGGGTAACTATGGCTACACCTTC. Beyond the CDR3, the reference TRBV19 and TRBJ1-2 genes provide the residues; the full variable domain reads: DGGITQSPKYLFRKEGQNVTLSCEQNLNHDAMYWYRQDPGQGLRLIYYSQIVNDFQKGDIAEGYSVSREKKESFPLTVTSAQKNPTAFYLCASSTRQGAGNYGYTFGSGTRLTVV.